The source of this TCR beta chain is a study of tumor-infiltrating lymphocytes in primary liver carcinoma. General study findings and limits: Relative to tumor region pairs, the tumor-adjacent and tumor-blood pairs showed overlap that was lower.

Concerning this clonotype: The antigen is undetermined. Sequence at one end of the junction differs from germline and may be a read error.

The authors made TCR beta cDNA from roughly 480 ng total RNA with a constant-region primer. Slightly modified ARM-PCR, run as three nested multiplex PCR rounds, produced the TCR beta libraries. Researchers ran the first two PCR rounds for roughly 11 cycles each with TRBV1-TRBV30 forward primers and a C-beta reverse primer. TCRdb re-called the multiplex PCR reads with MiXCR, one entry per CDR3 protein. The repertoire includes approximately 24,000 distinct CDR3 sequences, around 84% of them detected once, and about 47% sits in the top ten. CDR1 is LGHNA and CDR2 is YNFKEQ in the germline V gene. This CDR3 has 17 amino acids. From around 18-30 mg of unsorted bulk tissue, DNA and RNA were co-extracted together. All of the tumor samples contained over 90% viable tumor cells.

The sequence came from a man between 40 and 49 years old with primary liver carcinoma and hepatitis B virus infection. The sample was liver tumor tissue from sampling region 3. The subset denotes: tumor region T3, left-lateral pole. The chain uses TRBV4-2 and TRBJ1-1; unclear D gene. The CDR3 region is CTSSQEYGEGFWTEAFF. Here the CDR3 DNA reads TGTACCAGCAGCCAAGAGTACGGAGAGGGTTTTTGGACCGAAGCTTTCTTT.